Each of the 3 T cell receptor beta chains below was sequenced from the same sample in a study of siplizumab effects on memory and regulatory T cells. Clones were sequenced by immunoSEQ multiplex PCR, and TCRdb holds only the in-frame ones, with some missing. The data hold over 85,000 clones, with just under 95% observed a single time. The sample consisted of CD4+ T cells sorted from blood. Source of these receptors: a human donor in good health.

This clone was found a few times. The rearrangement links TRBV9 to TRBJ2-4; D gene uncertain. In germline, CDR1 is SGDLS, CDR2 YYNGEE. This CDR3 has 16 residues. Trimming removed 0 bases from V and 0 bases from J, with 10 bases in between. The CDR3 spells CASSVGIGGAKNIQYF. The CDR3 DNA sequence: TGTGCCAGCAGCGTAGGGATAGGTGGAGCCAAAAACATTCAGTACTTC.

The chain combines TRBV28 with TRBJ1-1; no firm D call. The germline V gene encodes CDR1 MDHEN and CDR2 SYDVKM. CDR3 length: 13 residues. Trimming removed 3 bases from V and 3 bases from J, with 8 bases in between. The CDR3 sequence: CASSFGGDTEAFF. CDR3 coding DNA: TGTGCCAGCAGTTTCGGAGGTGACACTGAAGCTTTCTTT.

The chain recombines TRBV6-5 with TRBJ2-1; 9 bases map to TRBD1. Germline trimming cut 2 bases from V and 7 bases from J; bases unmatched to any gene: 6. The CDR3 is 15 amino acids. Per germline, CDR1 MNHEY and CDR2 SVGAGI. CDR3 in amino acids: CASSYGTGMVNEQFF. The CDR3 nucleotides read TGTGCCAGCAGTTACGGGACAGGGATGGTTAATGAGCAGTTCTTC.